This T cell receptor beta chain comes out of a study of regulatory T cells in long-lasting Graves disease (dated by TCRdb to 2020 to 2023). Background for the entire study: Newly diagnosed Graves' disease patients had taken antithyroid drugs for less than 3 months. Persistent Graves' disease patients were compared with newly diagnosed Graves' disease patients by peripheral blood TCR sequencing and RNA sequencing. A total of roughly 33 samples were covered by TCR sequencing, comprising around 13 persistent and around 20 newly diagnosed Graves' disease patients. The study took place in China and was registered as a clinical trial.

This clonotype was detected many times. Its antigen is still unknown. One base away there is no much larger clone; base qualities are not given. Library preparation was by multiplex PCR. The instrument given in TCRdb is Illumina HiSeq 4000. iRepertoire HTBI primers and Arm-PCR amplification of CDR3 regions were used to construct TCR beta libraries. Before sequencing, the PCR products underwent gel purification. The authors processed their data as follows. Across samples, 60 to 80 TRBV and around 15 TRBJ segments were identified and used for gene usage analysis of CDR3 amino acid clonotypes. Filtered high-quality paired reads were merged into contigs using COPE and FqMerger. BLAST was used to align contigs to the IMGT TRBV, TRBD and TRBJ reference genes, and CDR3 was defined following IMGT. Any clonotype with a frequency above 0.1% was classified as a highly expanded clone. Repertoire diversity was measured by Shannon entropy, and V-J evenness by the Gini coefficient. Clonotypes shared by more than one individual were considered public. The public reads were run again by TCRdb, first through fastp at Q25 and then through MiXCR, and only productive beta chains were kept. Every entry covers one CDR3 protein and lists the most common genes and DNA from its rows. What appears here as the V and J calls and clone size reflects TCRdb's work, not the paper's. This sample holds about 220,000 distinct CDR3 sequences; around 20% were observed only once. Over 9.5% of the sample goes to the ten largest clones.

The label giving this sample's time point can be read as: newly diagnosed GD, antithyroid drugs for less than 3 months. For both TCR sequencing and RNA sequencing, RNA was extracted from PBMCs in TRIzol. Graves' disease was diagnosed according to American Thyroid Association guidelines. Recruitment of patients was carried out at an endocrinology department in Xi'an, China. From each patient, approximately 9 milliliters of peripheral blood was collected into an EDTA anticoagulant tube. Ficoll Paque Plus density gradient separation was used to isolate PBMCs, and no additional T cell sorting was done. An Agilent 2100 Bioanalyzer and agarose gel were used to assess RNA quality, and a NanoDrop 2000 was used to measure RNA concentration. Study-wide conclusions, independent of this receptor: Sequencing and analysis were limited to the TCR beta chain. Persistent disease showed preferential use of TRBV28, TRBJ1-2 and TRBJ2-5, whereas newly diagnosed disease favored TRBV20-1 and TRBJ2-1. Persistent Graves' disease patients showed lower TCR Shannon entropy and fewer highly expanded clones than newly diagnosed patients, suggesting clonal expansion. The study examined only peripheral blood because the primary lesion, thyroid tissue, could not be accessed. Persistent patients shared more public clonotypes among themselves (around 3,000) than newly diagnosed patients did (roughly 910). The authors noted that the small sample size was a limitation that may lower accuracy.

V is trimmed back by 6 bases and J by 3 bases, and the junction contains 9 bases that no gene match accounts for. Including the terminal cysteine and phenylalanine, the CDR3 comprises 17 residues. Only the CDR3 DNA stays, 51 bases, in frame from base 1. The CDR1 and CDR2 encoded by the germline V gene (reference sequence) are MNHEY and SMNVEV. The data also belong to a second study, concerning T cells in Graves' hyperthyroidism and ophthalmopathy. The second study reports: Stable Graves' hyperthyroidism was defined as no progression to ophthalmopathy during 18 months of follow-up. The hyperthyroidism patients were between 18 and 65 years old and newly diagnosed, with a disease duration of less than 2 months. Exclusion was applied to patients with uncontrolled infections, other autoimmune diseases, pregnancy or lactation. Diagnoses were based on clinical symptoms, serum thyroxine and TRAb, thyroid ultrasound and orbital computed tomography. The TCR CDR3 was subjected to a first round of RT-PCR using the HTBI primer set and the Qiagen OneStep RT-PCR kit. Blood samples also contained most of the expanded thyroid clonotypes (frequency above 0.001), which suggests that blood repertoires may reflect thyroid immune responses. A 13 V-J signature model separated ophthalmopathy from stable hyperthyroidism, with approximately 86% sensitivity and about 81% specificity in cross-validation and 80%/75% in testing. During validation, the model predicted progression to ophthalmopathy a median of around 6 months ahead of onset, with approximately 71% sensitivity and around 73% specificity. A discovery cohort of roughly 96 patients, 43 with Graves' ophthalmopathy and about 58 with stable Graves' hyperthyroidism, was used to find distinguishing TCR V-J signatures. Prospective prediction of ophthalmopathy was tested in an independent validation cohort consisting of 18 to 20 hyperthyroidism patients and approximately 16 patients who later progressed to ophthalmopathy. The 75 to 100 discovery patients were randomly split 7:3 into training and test sets. In addition, the study compared T-cell repertoires in thyroid tissue and in blood from five or six Graves' hyperthyroidism patients. Once sampling was done, hyperthyroidism patients were given methimazole at a starting dose of 30 mg daily, whereas ophthalmopathy patients were given high-dose intravenous methylprednisolone. Libraries were constructed in a second round of multiplex PCR, after which size selection and purification were performed. Libraries were sequenced paired-end with 100 bp reads on an Illumina HiSeq2000. Raw data were processed with SOAPnuke, discarding reads with adapters, uncalled bases, mean Phred below 15, or no exact constant-primer or identifier match. COPE v1.2.5 was used to merge high-quality paired reads, and clonotypes were defined as unique nucleotide sequences. Clonotypes were aligned to IMGT TRBV, TRBD and TRBJ reference segments using MiTCR v1.1. The analysis was restricted to V-J combinations with a frequency above 0.0001, which together covered 99.2% of the repertoires. A TCS score was defined as the ratio between F50 (clonal expansion) and ExV (chaos), using BLOSUM62-based TCRdist between CDR3 peptides within each V-J. Welch's t-statistics and random forest reduced 450 to 600 V-J features to roughly 13, which were used in a naive Bayes classifier (R e1071). No statistical method was used to set the sample size in advance, and investigators knew the group allocation. The paper reports TCR Vbeta CDR3 sequencing of some 140 peripheral blood samples: around 45 ophthalmopathy, roughly 80 hyperthyroidism and around 17 progressor patients.

Sequences were derived from peripheral blood mononuclear cells (PBMCs), sampled at new diagnosis, from a patient treated with antithyroid drugs. The receptor was derived from a young woman with Graves disease. Donor details come from another sample of the same person, matched by shared clones. The sequence is built from TRBV27 and TRBJ2-3; the central 13 bases match TRBD2. The CDR3 protein sequence reads: CASRRTSGSLVTDTQYF. The DNA sequence is given as TGTGCCAGCAGACGGACTAGCGGGAGTTTAGTGACAGATACGCAGTATTTT.